Presented here are 31 T cell receptor beta chains from one specimen sequenced in a study of graft-versus-host responses after intestinal transplantation. Antigen specificity for these receptors is unknown. Only in-frame clones appear in the TCRdb table, and some are missing; sequencing was by immunoSEQ multiplex PCR. This sample has fewer than 55,000 clones, with 85% to 95% found just once. Sequencing was performed on unstimulated CD8+ T cells sorted from spleen or lymph node cells, taken before transplant. The receptors here all came from a human donor who was the organ donor for an intestinal transplant.

The genes are TRBV6-5 and TRBJ1-1; a possible D gene is TRBD1 (6 bases). The V and J ends lost 5 bases and 11 bases respectively, with 15 bases between them. CDR1 and CDR2 (germline): MNHEY, SVGAGI. The CDR3 has 12 residues. The CDR3 region has the DNA TGTGCCAGCAGTGATTTTGGGCAGGGGGCTTTCTTT. Amino acid sequence: CASSDFGQGAFF.

This sequence joins TRBV7-9 and TRBJ2-2, with 7 bases fitting TRBD1. The CDR3 extends over 15 amino acids. Germline-derived CDR1 and CDR2 are SEHNR and FQNEAQ (reference sequence). V lost 3 bases to trimming and J lost 0 bases; unmatched junction nucleotides: 1. The CDR3 reads CASSLGQTNTGELFF. CDR3 DNA sequence: TGTGCCAGCAGCTTGGGACAGACGAACACCGGGGAGCTGTTTTTT.

The chain is built from TRBV4-1 and TRBJ2-7, with D perhaps TRBD2 (6 bases). This CDR3 spans 15 amino acids. The germline V gene encodes CDR1 MGHRA and CDR2 YSYEKL. The germline V and J ends were trimmed by 1 base and 2 bases, with 12 bases remaining between them. CDR3 loop: CASSQVRREPYEQYF. The CDR3 DNA reads as TGCGCCAGCAGCCAAGTTAGGAGGGAACCCTACGAGCAGTACTTC.

The V and J genes are TRBV7-9 and TRBJ2-1; 8 bases match TRBD2. Germline-derived CDR1 and CDR2 are SEHNR and FQNEAQ (reference sequence). CDR3 length: 17 residues. Germline trimming cut 0 bases from V and 6 bases from J; bases unmatched to any gene: 10. CDR3: CASSLALPAGAVNEQFF. The CDR3 coding sequence is TGTGCCAGCAGCTTAGCCCTACCAGCGGGGGCCGTCAATGAGCAGTTCTTC.

The chain couples TRBV27 to TRBJ2-7, with 7 positions matching TRBD1. The CDR3 is 14 amino acids. Germline CDR1 is MNHEY and CDR2 is SMNVEV (reference sequence). V shed 5 bases, J shed 0 bases, and the junction held 4 bases outside the gene matches. CDR3 nucleotide sequence: TGTGCCAGCAGTCCCGGGACAGTCTCCTACGAGCAGTACTTC. Translation gives CASSPGTVSYEQYF.

The CDR3 sequence is CASSLLQYNEQFF. CDR3 nucleotides: TGTGCCAGCAGCTTATTACAGTACAATGAGCAGTTCTTC. The chain employs TRBV11-2 and TRBJ2-1, with D unclear. The CDR3 loop spans 13 amino acids. Trimming shortened V by 2 bases and J by 4 bases, and 6 bases separated the two germline ends. The germline V gene encodes CDR1 SGHAT and CDR2 FQNNGV.

As concerns this clone: In the same sample, other DNA sequences code for this CDR3. The chain is built from TRBV11-2 and TRBJ2-1; D gene ambiguous. Trimming took 10 bases from V and 2 from J, leaving 18 bases between them. Germline CDR1 is SGHAT and CDR2 is FQNNGV. This CDR3 has 15 amino acids. The CDR3 reads CAINPPPATYNEQFF. CDR3 DNA sequence: TGTGCCATCAACCCCCCCCCAGCAACCTACAATGAGCAGTTCTTC.

This chain joins TRBV7-9 and TRBJ1-2; no reliable D call. The CDR3 has 12 residues. Germline assignment: CDR1 SEHNR and CDR2 FQNEAQ (reference sequence). Trimming left V 4 bases short and J 8 bases short, with 11 bases between. The CDR3 bases are TGTGCCAGCAGCTCCGGCCTGGGGGGCTACACCTTC. It yields the protein CASSSGLGGYTF.

The rearrangement uses TRBV16 and TRBJ2-7; D is ambiguous. Trimming left V 2 bases short and J 1 base short, with 9 bases between. CDR1 and CDR2 (germline): KGHSY, FQNENV. The CDR3 is 14 amino acids. The CDR3 is CASSQVRESYEQYF. CDR3 nucleotide sequence: TGTGCCAGCAGCCAAGTTAGGGAATCCTACGAGCAGTACTTC.

The chain combines TRBV5-1 with TRBJ2-7; D is uncertain. The CDR3 length is 11 residues. V was pared by 0 bases and J by 5 bases, with 3 bases between. Germline V gene data show CDR1 as SGHRS and CDR2 as YFSETQ. CDR3 amino acids: CASSLGHEQYF. CDR3 in DNA: TGCGCCAGCAGCTTGGGTCACGAGCAGTACTTC.

The DNA of the CDR3 is TGTGCCAGCAGTCACGACAGGTACTCCTACGAGCAGTACTTC. Its protein product is CASSHDRYSYEQYF. V usage is TRBV27 and J usage is TRBJ2-7; D is possibly TRBD1 (6 bases). Germline CDR1 reads MNHEY; CDR2 reads SMNVEV (reference sequence). Trimming took 5 bases from V and 0 from J, leaving 11 bases between them. The CDR3 consists of 14 residues.

The chain couples TRBV27 to TRBJ2-7, with D possibly TRBD2 on 6 matching bases. Trimming pared 2 bases from V and 7 bases from J, leaving 15 bases between. Germline V gene lookup returns CDR1 MNHEY and CDR2 SMNVEV (reference sequence). This CDR3 contains 14 residues. For the CDR3, the DNA is TGTGCCAGCAGTTTAGGTGGCGGGAACGGGGAGCAGTACTTC. Amino acids: CASSLGGGNGEQYF.

This CDR3 reads CAWETGTGVDEQFF. DNA of the CDR3: TGTGCCTGGGAAACCGGGACAGGGGTGGATGAGCAGTTCTTC. The chain employs TRBV30 and TRBJ2-1; 10 bases are shared with TRBD1. Germline lookup yields CDR1 GTSNPN and CDR2 SVGIG (reference sequence). The CDR3 is 14 amino acids. J lost 8 bases, V lost 5 bases, and 9 bases had no gene match.

The V gene is TRBV7-9, the J gene TRBJ2-2; 10 nucleotides line up with TRBD1. The CDR3 loop spans 16 amino acids. After removal of 4 bases from V and 4 bases from J, the junction contained 6 bases not matched to a gene. Per the germline V gene, CDR1 is SEHNR and CDR2 is FQNEAQ (reference sequence). This CDR3 reads CASSSTGGAGTGELFF. DNA of the CDR3: TGTGCCAGCAGCTCGACAGGGGGCGCGGGCACCGGGGAGCTGTTTTTT.

This chain links TRBV5-1 with TRBJ2-7; 12 bases align to TRBD1. V lost 2 bases and J lost 4; bases outside the gene matches: 7. Looked up from germline, CDR1 is SGHRS and CDR2 is YFSETQ. The CDR3 is 16 residues long. DNA for the CDR3: TGCGCCAGCAGCTTAAGCCCGGGACAGGGGGCTTACGAGCAGTACTTC. Translating gives CASSLSPGQGAYEQYF.

This chain links TRBV5-1 with TRBJ2-1, with 8 bases matching TRBD1. The CDR3 consists of 15 residues. Germline trimming cut 4 bases from V and 3 bases from J; bases unmatched to any gene: 6. Looked up from germline, CDR1 is SGHRS and CDR2 is YFSETQ. The chain's CDR3 is CASSEETGVYNEQFF. The CDR3 bases are TGCGCCAGCAGCGAGGAGACAGGGGTCTACAATGAGCAGTTCTTC.

This clone is a singleton in its sample. The rearrangement links TRBV11-2 to TRBJ2-2; 11 positions agree with TRBD2. Germline V CDR1 and CDR2: SGHAT, FQNNGV. Germline trimming cut 3 bases from V and 4 bases from J; bases unmatched to any gene: 4. CDR3 length equals 16 residues. CDR3 DNA: TGTGCCAGCAGCTTGACAGGGACTAGCGGCACCGGGGAGCTGTTTTTT. Protein product: CASSLTGTSGTGELFF.

The chain links TRBV4-1 to TRBJ2-7, with D uncertain. Between the trimmed V and J ends, which lost 3 bases and 0 bases, there was a span of 12 bases. This CDR3 spans 15 amino acids. In germline, CDR1 is MGHRA, CDR2 YSYEKL. The chain's CDR3 is CASSHKKDPSYEQYF. For the CDR3, the DNA is TGCGCCAGCAGCCATAAAAAGGACCCCTCCTACGAGCAGTACTTC.

J is TRBJ1-1 and V is TRBV27, with D possibly being TRBD1 (6 bases). V lost 6 bases and J 4 bases, leaving 12 bases between the germline ends. The germline CDR1 and CDR2 sequences are MNHEY and SMNVEV (reference sequence). This CDR3 has 13 residues. The CDR3 here is CASRPTGFTEAFF. In nucleotides, the CDR3 is TGTGCCAGCAGGCCTACAGGGTTCACTGAAGCTTTCTTT.

The chain employs TRBV13 and TRBJ2-1; 8 bases line up with TRBD1. The CDR3 has 17 residues. The V and J ends lost 5 bases and 0 bases, in that order; junction bases with no gene match: 9. The germline gives CDR1 PRHDT, CDR2 FYEKMQ (reference sequence). CDR3 coding DNA: TGTGCCAGCAGCATCCGGACAGGGCCTCCCTCCTACAATGAGCAGTTCTTC. Protein: CASSIRTGPPSYNEQFF.

The V gene is TRBV4-3, the J gene TRBJ1-5; TRBD1 matches at 7 bases. J gave up 3 bases and V 5 bases, and 4 bases lay outside the gene matches. This CDR3 is built from 14 residues. Germline lookup yields CDR1 LGHNA and CDR2 YSLEER. CDR3 DNA sequence: TGCGCCAGCAGCTCTGACAGGGACAATCAGCCCCAGCATTTT. Amino acid sequence: CASSSDRDNQPQHF.

This rearrangement joins TRBV27 to TRBJ1-1; D call uncertain. The germline V gene has CDR1 MNHEY and CDR2 SMNVEV (reference sequence). The CDR3 contains 14 residues. Trimming stripped 0 bases from V and 5 bases from J, with 10 bases between. The CDR3 sequence: CASSLSVVETEAFF. As DNA, the CDR3 is TGTGCCAGCAGTTTATCGGTAGTAGAAACTGAAGCTTTCTTT.

This chain uses TRBV4-1 with TRBJ2-1; D unresolved. Germline V lookup: CDR1 MGHRA, CDR2 YSYEKL. The CDR3 is made up of 11 amino acids. Trimming removed 5 bases from V and 5 bases from J, with 4 bases in between. The CDR3 DNA sequence: TGCGCCAGCAGCTATAACAATGAGCAGTTCTTC. Encoded protein: CASSYNNEQFF.

The chain is built from TRBV6-6 and TRBJ2-1, with D unclear. This CDR3 has 15 residues. Deletions cut 6 bases from V and 0 bases from J, with 12 bases between. CDR1 is MNHNY and CDR2 is SVGAGI in the germline V gene (reference sequence). DNA for the CDR3: TGTGCCAGCAGCCCCGAAAGGAGCTCCTACAATGAGCAGTTCTTC. Translating it yields CASSPERSSYNEQFF.

The rearrangement joins TRBV7-8 to TRBJ1-5; perhaps TRBD1 as D (5 bases). Trimming removed 1 base at V and 0 bases at J, with 10 bases between. The CDR3 length is 16 residues. From germline, CDR1 is SGHVS and CDR2 FQNEAQ. CDR3: CASSLVGEFSNQPQHF. The CDR3 DNA sequence: TGTGCCAGCAGCTTAGTGGGGGAGTTTAGCAATCAGCCCCAGCATTTT.

The rearrangement links TRBV4-1 to TRBJ2-1; the match to TRBD1 covers 7 bases. With 4 bases clipped from V and 2 bases from J, the junction kept 5 bases outside the gene matches. Germline-derived CDR1 and CDR2 are MGHRA and YSYEKL. CDR3 length: 15 amino acids. The CDR3 is CASSLAQGAYNEQFF. Here the CDR3 DNA reads TGCGCCAGCAGCCTCGCGCAGGGGGCCTACAATGAGCAGTTCTTC.

This chain uses TRBV7-6 with TRBJ1-1; D is perhaps TRBD1 (6 bases). Germline CDR1 is SGHVS and CDR2 is FNYEAQ. This CDR3 spans 15 amino acids. Trimming removed 3 bases from V and 7 bases from J, with 18 bases in between. The chain's CDR3 is CASSFSRKGEVEAFF. CDR3 nucleotide sequence: TGTGCCAGCAGCTTTTCAAGGAAGGGGGAAGTTGAAGCTTTCTTT.

This chain joins TRBV30 and TRBJ1-5; D perhaps matches TRBD1 (6 bases). The CDR3 consists of 14 residues. V was cut by 3 bases and J by 3 bases, with 12 bases left in between. In germline, CDR1 is GTSNPN, CDR2 SVGIG (reference sequence). CDR3 amino acids: CAWRPQGYNQPQHF. In nucleotides, the CDR3 is TGTGCCTGGAGGCCACAGGGATACAATCAGCCCCAGCATTTT. Full variable domain (rest looked up from reference TRBV30 and TRBJ1-5): SQTIHQWPATLVQPVGSPLSLECTVEGTSNPNLYWYRQAAGRGLQLLFYSVGIGQISSEVPQNLSASRPQDRQFILSSKKLLLSDSGFYLCAWRPQGYNQPQHFGDGTRLSIL.

The rearrangement links TRBV11-3 to TRBJ2-7, with unresolved D. The CDR3 has 15 residues. The germline V gene has CDR1 SGHNT and CDR2 YENEEA. Trimming stripped 1 base from V and 0 bases from J, with 10 bases between. The CDR3 protein is CASSLARASSYEQYF. The CDR3 DNA follows: TGTGCCAGCAGCTTAGCTCGCGCGAGCTCCTACGAGCAGTACTTC.

The chain has TRBV5-4 and TRBJ1-6, with 8 nucleotides matching TRBD1. In germline, CDR1 is SGHNT, CDR2 YYREEE (reference sequence). The CDR3 totals 15 residues. The J segment lost 7 bases and the V segment lost 4 bases, leaving 7 bases of the junction unmatched. The CDR3 reads CASSPGRTGNSPLHF. The CDR3 nucleotides read TGTGCCAGCAGCCCAGGTCGGACAGGGAATTCACCCCTCCACTTT.

This chain uses TRBV2 with TRBJ2-2; 13 bases are shared with TRBD2. From germline, CDR1 is SNHLY and CDR2 FYNNEI. The CDR3 loop spans 17 amino acids. V was pared by 3 bases and J by 2 bases, with 3 bases of the junction left unmatched. The CDR3 nucleotides read TGTGCCAGCAGTGAGACTAGCGGGGGGCGCAACACCGGGGAGCTGTTTTTT. Translation gives CASSETSGGRNTGELFF. Together with reference TRBV2 and TRBJ2-2, the CDR3 gives the full variable domain: EPEVTQTPSHQVTQMGQEVILRCVPISNHLYFYWYRQILGQKVEFLVSFYNNEISEKSEIFDDQFSVERPDGSNFTLKIRSTKLEDSAMYFCASSETSGGRNTGELFFGEGSRLTVL.